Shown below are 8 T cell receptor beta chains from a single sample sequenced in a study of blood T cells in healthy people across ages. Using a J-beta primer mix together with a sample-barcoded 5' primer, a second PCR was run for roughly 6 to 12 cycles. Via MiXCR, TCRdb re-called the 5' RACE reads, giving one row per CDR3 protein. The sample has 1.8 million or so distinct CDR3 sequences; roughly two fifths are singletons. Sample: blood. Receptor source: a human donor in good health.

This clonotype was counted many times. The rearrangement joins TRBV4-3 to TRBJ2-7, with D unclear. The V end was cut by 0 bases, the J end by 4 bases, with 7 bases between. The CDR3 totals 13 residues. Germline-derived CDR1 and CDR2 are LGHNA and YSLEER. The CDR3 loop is CASSQDLLYEQYF. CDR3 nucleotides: TGCGCCAGCAGCCAAGACCTACTGTACGAGCAGTACTTC.

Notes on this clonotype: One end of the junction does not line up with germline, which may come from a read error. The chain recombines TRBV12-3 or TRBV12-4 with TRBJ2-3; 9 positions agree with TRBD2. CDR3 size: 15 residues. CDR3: CASSFPTSGTDMQYF. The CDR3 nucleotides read TGTGCCAGCAGTTTCCCGACTAGCGGCACAGATATGCAGTATTTT.

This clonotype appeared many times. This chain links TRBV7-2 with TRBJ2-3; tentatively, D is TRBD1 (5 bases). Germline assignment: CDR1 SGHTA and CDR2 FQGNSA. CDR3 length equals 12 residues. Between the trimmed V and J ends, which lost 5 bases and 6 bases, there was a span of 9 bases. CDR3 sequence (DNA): TGTGCCAGCAGCCGGACAAGTGATACGCAGTATTTT. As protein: CASSRTSDTQYF.

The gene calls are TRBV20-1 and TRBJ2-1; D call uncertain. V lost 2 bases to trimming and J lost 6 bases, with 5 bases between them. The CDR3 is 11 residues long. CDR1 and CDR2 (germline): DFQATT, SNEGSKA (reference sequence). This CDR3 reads CSARPLNEQFF. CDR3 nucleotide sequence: TGCAGTGCTAGACCCCTCAATGAGCAGTTCTTC.

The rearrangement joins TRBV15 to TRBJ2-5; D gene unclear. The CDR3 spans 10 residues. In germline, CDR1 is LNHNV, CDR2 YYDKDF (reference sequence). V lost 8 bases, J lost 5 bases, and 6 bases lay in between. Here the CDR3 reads CATGSETQYF. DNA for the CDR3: TGTGCCACCGGTTCGGAGACCCAGTACTTC. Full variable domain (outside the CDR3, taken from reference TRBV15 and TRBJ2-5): DAMVIQNPRYQVTQFGKPVTLSCSQTLNHNVMYWYQQKSSQAPKLLFHYYDKDFNNEADTPDNFQSRRPNTSFCFLDIRSPGLGDTAMYLCATGSETQYFGPGTRLLVL.

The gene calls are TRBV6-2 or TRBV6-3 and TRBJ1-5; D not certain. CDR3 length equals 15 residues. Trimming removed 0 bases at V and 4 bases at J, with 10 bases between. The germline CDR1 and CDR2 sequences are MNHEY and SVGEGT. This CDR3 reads CASSYSSHPNQPQHF. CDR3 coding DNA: TGTGCCAGCAGTTACTCGAGCCACCCTAATCAGCCCCAGCATTTT.

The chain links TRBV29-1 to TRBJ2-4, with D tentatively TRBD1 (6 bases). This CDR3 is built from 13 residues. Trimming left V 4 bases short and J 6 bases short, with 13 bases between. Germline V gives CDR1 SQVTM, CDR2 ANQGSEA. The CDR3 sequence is CSVGQEIGNIQYF. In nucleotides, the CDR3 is TGCAGCGTTGGACAGGAGATTGGAAACATTCAGTACTTC.

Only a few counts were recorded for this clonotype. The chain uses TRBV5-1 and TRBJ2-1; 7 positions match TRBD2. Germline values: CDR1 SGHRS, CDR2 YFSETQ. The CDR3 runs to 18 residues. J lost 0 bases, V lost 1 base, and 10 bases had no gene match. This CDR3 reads CASSLNLGGPSSYNEQFF. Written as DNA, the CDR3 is TGCGCCAGCAGCTTGAATTTGGGAGGGCCGAGCTCCTACAATGAGCAGTTCTTC.